Following are 6 T cell receptor beta chains from one sample sequenced in a study of blood T cell repertoires in COVID-19. The data were produced by immunoSEQ multiplex PCR, yet TCRdb's version contains in-frame clones alone and is incomplete. Here the sample spans more than 300,000 clones, roughly 89% being singletons. Sequenced: peripheral blood. Receptors were obtained from a woman aged 18-29 years who had recovered from COVID-19.

As DNA, the CDR3 is TGTGCCGCGGGGGAGGGAGGTGAGCAGTACGTC. It codes for CAAGEGGEQYV. The chain uses TRBV10-3 and TRBJ2-7; 7 bases agree with TRBD2. V lost 11 bases and J lost 7; bases outside the gene matches: 8. In germline, CDR1 is ENHRY, CDR2 SYGVKD. The CDR3 totals 11 residues.

The chain couples TRBV10-3 to TRBJ1-5; 9 nucleotides align to TRBD1. The CDR3 extends over 17 amino acids. Unmatched junction bases numbered 5, after V lost 2 bases and J lost 0 bases. Germline loops: CDR1 ENHRY, CDR2 SYGVKD. CDR3 region: CAISEQYRGHSNQPQHF. The CDR3 nucleotides read TGTGCCATCAGTGAGCAATACAGGGGGCATAGCAATCAGCCCCAGCATTTT.

The chain couples TRBV6-5 to TRBJ2-2, with unresolved D. V was clipped by 2 bases and J by 6 bases, with 7 bases between them. CDR1 and CDR2 from the germline V gene are MNHEY and SVGAGI. CDR3 length: 13 residues. The CDR3 bases are TGTGCCAGCAGTTACACCATAGCCGGGGAGCTGTTTTTT. Encoded protein: CASSYTIAGELFF.

This clone was observed many times. The rearrangement joins TRBV19 to TRBJ1-1, with D possibly matching TRBD1 (6 bases). Trimming pared 0 bases from V and 4 bases from J, leaving 9 bases between. Per germline, CDR1 LNHDA and CDR2 SQIVND (reference sequence). CDR3 length: 14 residues. As DNA, the CDR3 is TGTGCCAGTAGTATAGATTTCAGGGGCACTGAAGCTTTCTTT. The encoded protein is CASSIDFRGTEAFF.

This clone was picked up one time. This chain uses TRBV6-2 or TRBV6-3 with TRBJ1-2; 7 bases are shared with TRBD1. Germline lookup yields CDR1 MNHEY and CDR2 SVGEGT. Losses at the gene ends were 6 bases for V and 6 bases for J; bases not matched to a gene: 13. The CDR3 covers 15 residues. As DNA, the CDR3 is TGTGCCAGCAGCGCCGGACAGGCCTTTTTCCATGGCTACACCTTC. Translated, it gives CASSAGQAFFHGYTF.

The rearrangement uses TRBV10-3 and TRBJ2-1, with 10 bases fitting TRBD1. The CDR3 runs 15 residues. The germline V gene encodes CDR1 ENHRY and CDR2 SYGVKD. The V and J ends lost 2 bases and 4 bases, in that order; junction bases with no gene match: 2. CDR3: CAISEGTGVYNEQFF. CDR3 sequence (DNA): TGTGCCATCAGTGAGGGGACAGGGGTATACAATGAGCAGTTCTTC.